This T cell receptor (beta chain) was observed in a study of blood T cell repertoires in COVID-19. Sequencing used immunoSEQ multiplex PCR; TCRdb keeps in-frame clones, though not all of them. The sample has about 350,000 clones, more than 70% seen once. V was pared by 6 bases and J by 5 bases, with 13 bases between. Germline V gene data show CDR1 as SEHNR and CDR2 as FQNEAQ (reference sequence). The length of the CDR3 is 13 residues. The chain is built from TRBV7-9 and TRBJ1-1; no reliable D call. The TCR sequence derives from a woman aged 55-69 years with COVID-19, enrolled during active disease. The material sequenced was peripheral blood. The CDR3 is CASSREGWTEAFF. The CDR3 DNA is TGTGCCAGCAGTCGGGAAGGATGGACTGAAGCTTTCTTT.